This T cell receptor beta chain came from a study of blood T cell repertoires in COVID-19. Across the study: Italy, Spain and the United States were the sources of the convalescent and acute COVID-19 samples. Nucleic acid was either cDNA or gDNA, and it came from T cells, B-cell-depleted T cells, or PBMCs.

In the original workflow: The assay estimated nucleated cells by amplifying reference gene primers. Sequenced by immunoSEQ multiplex PCR; TCRdb stores in-frame clones only, minus some. V and J calls and clone size follow that table, whereas D and trimming were derived from the DNA. The data contain 200,000 to 300,000 clones, about 80% of them seen just once; the ten biggest clones take up less than 10%. The V segment lost 4 bases and the J segment 4 bases; nucleotides outside the gene matches: 8. CDR3 length: 16 amino acids. From germline, CDR1 is ENHRY and CDR2 SYGVKD. The receptor was isolated from a human donor in a cohort sampled during active COVID-19. Sequencing was carried out using peripheral blood. V and J are TRBV10-3 and TRBJ2-2, with 8 bases lining up with TRBD2. CDR3 nucleotide sequence: TGTGCCATCAGTGGGGACTTTAGCGGGATCACCGGGGAGCTGTTTTTT. Encoded protein: CAISGDFSGITGELFF.